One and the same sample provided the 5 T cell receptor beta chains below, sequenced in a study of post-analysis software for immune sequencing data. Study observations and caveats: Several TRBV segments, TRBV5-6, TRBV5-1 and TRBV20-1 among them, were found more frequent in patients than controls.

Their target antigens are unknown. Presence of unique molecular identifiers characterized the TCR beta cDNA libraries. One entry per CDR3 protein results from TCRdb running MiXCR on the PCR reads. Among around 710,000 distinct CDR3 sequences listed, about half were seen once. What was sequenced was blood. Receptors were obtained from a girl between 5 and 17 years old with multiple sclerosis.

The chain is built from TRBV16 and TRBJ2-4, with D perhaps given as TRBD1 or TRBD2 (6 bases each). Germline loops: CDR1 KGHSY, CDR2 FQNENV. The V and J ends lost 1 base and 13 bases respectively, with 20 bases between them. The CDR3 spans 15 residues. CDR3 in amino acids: CASSQFGRGDNEQYF. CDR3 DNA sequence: TGTGCCAGCAGCCAATTCGGTAGGGGGGACAATGAGCAGTACTTC.

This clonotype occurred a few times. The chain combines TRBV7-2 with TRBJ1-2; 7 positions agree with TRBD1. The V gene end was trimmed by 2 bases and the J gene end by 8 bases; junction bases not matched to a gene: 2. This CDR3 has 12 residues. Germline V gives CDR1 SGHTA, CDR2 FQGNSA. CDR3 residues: CASSLRQGGYTF. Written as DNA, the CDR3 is TGTGCCAGCAGCTTACGACAGGGCGGCTACACCTTC. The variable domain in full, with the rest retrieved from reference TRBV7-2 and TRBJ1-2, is GAGVSQSPSNKVTEKGKDVELRCDPISGHTALYWYRQSLGQGLEFLIYFQGNSAPDKSGLPSDRFSAERTGGSVSTLTIQRTQQEDSAVYLCASSLRQGGYTFGSGTRLTVV.

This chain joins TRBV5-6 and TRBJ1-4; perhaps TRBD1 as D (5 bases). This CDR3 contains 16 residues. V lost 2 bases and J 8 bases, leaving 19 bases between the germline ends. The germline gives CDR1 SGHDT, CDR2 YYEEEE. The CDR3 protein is CASSFTGRGEGEKLFF. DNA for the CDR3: TGTGCCAGCAGCTTCACCGGTAGGGGAGAAGGCGAAAAACTGTTTTTT.

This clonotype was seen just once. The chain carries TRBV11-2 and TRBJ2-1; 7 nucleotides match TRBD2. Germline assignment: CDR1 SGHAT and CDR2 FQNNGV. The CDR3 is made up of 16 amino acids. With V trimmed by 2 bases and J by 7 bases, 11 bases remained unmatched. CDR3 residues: CASSLRFGGSGNEQFF. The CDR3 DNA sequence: TGTGCCAGCAGCTTACGGTTTGGCGGGAGCGGGAATGAGCAGTTCTTC.

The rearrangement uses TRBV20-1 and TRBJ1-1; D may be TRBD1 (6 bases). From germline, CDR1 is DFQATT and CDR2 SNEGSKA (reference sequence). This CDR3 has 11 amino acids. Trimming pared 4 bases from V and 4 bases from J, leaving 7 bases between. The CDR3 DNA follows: TGCAGTGCTATAGGGGGCACTGAAGCTTTCTTT. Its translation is CSAIGGTEAFF.